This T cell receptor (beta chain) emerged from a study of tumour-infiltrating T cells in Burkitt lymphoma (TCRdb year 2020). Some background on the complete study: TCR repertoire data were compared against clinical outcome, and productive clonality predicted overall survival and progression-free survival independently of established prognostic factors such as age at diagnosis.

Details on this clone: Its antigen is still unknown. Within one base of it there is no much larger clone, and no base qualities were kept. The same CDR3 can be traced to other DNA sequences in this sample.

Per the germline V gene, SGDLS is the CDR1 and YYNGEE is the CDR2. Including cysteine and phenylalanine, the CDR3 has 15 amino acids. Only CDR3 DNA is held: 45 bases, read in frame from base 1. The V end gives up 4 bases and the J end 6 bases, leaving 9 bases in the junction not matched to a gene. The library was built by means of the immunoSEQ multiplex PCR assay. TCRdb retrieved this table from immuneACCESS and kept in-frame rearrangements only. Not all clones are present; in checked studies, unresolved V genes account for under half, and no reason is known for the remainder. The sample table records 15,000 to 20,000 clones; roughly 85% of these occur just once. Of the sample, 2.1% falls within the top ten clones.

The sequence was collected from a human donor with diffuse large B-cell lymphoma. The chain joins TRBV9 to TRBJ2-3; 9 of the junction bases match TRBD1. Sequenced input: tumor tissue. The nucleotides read TGTGCCAGCAGCACGGGACAGGGCTATGAGGATACGCAGTATTTT. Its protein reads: CASSTGQGYEDTQYF.